Sequencing of this T cell receptor (beta chain) was carried out in a study of OX40 agonist ivuxolimab in advanced cancers. Overall study: Patients in the trial were receiving intravenous ivuxolimab every 2 weeks, at doses of 0.01 to 10 mg/kg. Subjects had a mean age of around 63 years, with a range of roughly 20 to 79; 82.7% were male.

CDR3 length equals 14 residues. V lost 5 bases and J lost 8, with 16 bases in between. Germline V lookup: CDR1 SGHAT, CDR2 FQDESV (reference sequence). Study-wide points: In CD8+ T cells, expanded clones were on average more numerous than in CD4+.

On this clone: The antigen remains undetermined.

The cohort excluded patients with autoimmune disease history or systemic immunosuppression. Clones were read by immunoSEQ multiplex PCR, and TCRdb kept only the in-frame ones, dropping some. The sample includes 65,000 to 85,000 clones, just under 85% of them seen just once. This chain links TRBV11-1 with TRBJ2-1; D unclear. The sequence was collected from an adult with an advanced solid tumor such as melanoma, head and neck, liver or kidney cancer. Sequenced material: CD4+ or CD8+ T cells sorted from blood, taken in a trial of the OX40 agonist ivuxolimab. Written as DNA, the CDR3 is TGTGCCAGCAGCCAGAATCCATCTCTGGATGAGCAGTTCTTC. It codes for CASSQNPSLDEQFF.